These T cell receptor beta chains were read from a single sample in a study of cytomegalovirus exposure and HLA in healthy donors. Assay used: immunoSEQ multiplex PCR; TCRdb lists only in-frame clones, some missing. The specimen's table records approximately 93,000 clones. Material for sequencing was PBMCs. Source of these receptors: a woman younger than 45 in good health and CMV-seronegative. Both conserved end residues are part of each CDR3. The D gene is left open where the match is weak.

D	V	J	DNA	CDR3
TRBD1	TRBV11-2	TRBJ2-7	TGTGCCAGCAGCGGCCAGGGGGCTATGACGAACTACGAGCAGTACTTC	CASSGQGAMTNYEQYF
TRBD2	TRBV5-1	TRBJ2-1	TGCGCCAGCAGCTACGGGACTAGCGGGAGTCTAGCCAATGAGCAGTTCTTC	CASSYGTSGSLANEQFF
TRBD2	TRBV28	TRBJ2-1	TGTGCCAGCAGTAAACTAGCGGGGGCTTTGGGTGAGCAGTTCTTC	CASSKLAGALGEQFF
NA	TRBV5-1	TRBJ1-4	TGCGCCAGCAGCTTGGATGCAGGCGAAAAACTGTTTTTT	CASSLDAGEKLFF
TRBD2	TRBV7-2	TRBJ2-7	TGTGCCAGCAGCTTCTCGGGACTAGCGAACGAGCAGTACTTC	CASSFSGLANEQYF
NA	TRBV15	TRBJ1-2	TGTGCCACCAGCAGTGGACAGCAAACTAACTATGGCTACACCTTC	CATSSGQQTNYGYTF
TRBD1	TRBV19	TRBJ1-2	TGTGCCAGTAGTAATCGGGACAGGGGGGACTATGGCTACACCTTC	CASSNRDRGDYGYTF
TRBD1	TRBV10-2	TRBJ1-5	TGCGCCAGCAGTGAGTCCCAGGGGGACCAGCCCCAGCATTTT	CASSESQGDQPQHF
TRBD1	TRBV6-5	TRBJ2-1	TGTGCCAGCAGTTACTCGACAGGGGAATCTTTTTTTGAGCAGTTCTTC	CASSYSTGESFFEQFF
TRBD1	TRBV5-5	TRBJ1-5	TGTGCCAGCAGCTTACAGGGGAATCAGCCCCAGCATTTT	CASSLQGNQPQHF
TRBD2	TRBV6-4	TRBJ2-3	TGTGCCAGCAGTGACTCCGGGACTAGCGGGAGGGCCACAGATACGCAGTATTTT	CASSDSGTSGRATDTQYF
NA	TRBV6-6	TRBJ1-1	TGTGCCAGCAGTTATCGTAACACTGAAGCTTTCTTT	CASSYRNTEAFF
TRBD2	TRBV2	TRBJ2-7	TGTGCCAGCACTAGCGGGGTTCCCGAGCAGTACTTC	CASTSGVPEQYF
TRBD1	TRBV25-1	TRBJ2-5	TGTGCCAGCAGTGGAAGACAGGGGGATAAGAACCAAGAGACCCAGTACTTC	CASSGRQGDKNQETQYF
TRBD1	TRBV27	TRBJ1-2	TGTGCCAGCAGTTTAAATGACAGGGCCTTTGGCTACACCTTC	CASSLNDRAFGYTF
NA	TRBV5-1	TRBJ1-1	TGCGCCAGCAGTTCGCAGTCGAACACTGAAGCTTTCTTT	CASSSQSNTEAFF
NA	TRBV28	TRBJ1-1	TGTGCCAGCAGTAGAGCAGGGAACACTGAAGCTTTCTTT	CASSRAGNTEAFF
NA	TRBV29-1	TRBJ1-3	TGCAGCGTTGGACACGGTAACACCATATATTTT	CSVGHGNTIYF
NA	TRBV5-1	TRBJ1-3	TGCGCCAGCAGCTTCACAGGTACTGGAAACACCATATATTTT	CASSFTGTGNTIYF
TRBD1	TRBV11-2	TRBJ2-4	TGTGCCAGCAGCTTAGGGACAGGTACTGGGCAAAACATTCAGTACTTC	CASSLGTGTGQNIQYF
TRBD2	TRBV6-6	TRBJ2-1	TGTGCCAGCAGTTACTCCGGGACTAGCCGACCCAATGAGCAGTTCTTC	CASSYSGTSRPNEQFF
NA	TRBV30	TRBJ2-7	TGTGCCTGGAGTGTTCGGGTGGATTCAGCCGAGCAGTACTTC	CAWSVRVDSAEQYF
NA	TRBV14	TRBJ1-5	TGTGCCAGCAGCCAAGGAGGGAATCAGCCCCAGCATTTT	CASSQGGNQPQHF
NA	TRBV6-1	TRBJ1-3	TGTGCCAGCAGTGAAGGAAGCCAATTCTCTGGAAACACCATATATTTT	CASSEGSQFSGNTIYF
NA	TRBV14	TRBJ1-1	TGTGCCAGCAGCCAAGATACACCTGAAGCTTTCTTT	CASSQDTPEAFF
TRBD1	TRBV5-6	TRBJ1-4	TGTGCCAGCAGCTTTTACAGGGGGCAGAGGAATGAAAAACTGTTTTTT	CASSFYRGQRNEKLFF
TRBD1	TRBV7-2	TRBJ1-2	TGTGCCAGCAGAAGGACAGGGGGGGGCTACACCTTC	CASRRTGGGYTF
TRBD2	TRBV9	TRBJ2-1	TGTGCCAGCAGCCCTTCCGGGACTAGAACCTACAATGAGCAGTTCTTC	CASSPSGTRTYNEQFF